This T cell receptor beta chain was captured in a study of tissue T cells after allogeneic stem cell transplantation. Notes on the study in general: The patient cohort was small and clinically heterogeneous, with limited sampling depth.

Method: immunoSEQ multiplex PCR; TCRdb's copy keeps in-frame clones and lacks some. The data contain about 1,300 clones, 60% to 80% of them singletons. Remarks on this clone: As yet, its antigen is unknown.

The CDR3 has 12 residues. CDR1 LGHDT and CDR2 YNNKEL come from the germline V gene (reference sequence). V lost 4 bases, J lost 0 bases, and 3 bases lay in between. Sequenced material: bone marrow, taken at autopsy. This clonotype originated in a male patient at least 60 years old with steroid-refractory graft-versus-host disease after an allogeneic stem cell transplant. T cells may partly derive from the graft donor. This sequence joins TRBV3-1 (or the pseudogene TRBV3-2) and TRBJ1-1; unclear D gene. CDR3 sequence reads: CASSRMNTEAFF. Here the CDR3 DNA reads TGTGCCAGCAGCCGAATGAACACTGAAGCTTTCTTT.